The 26 T cell receptor beta chains below come from one sample, sequenced in a study of T cells in Graves' hyperthyroidism and ophthalmopathy. There were TCR beta CDR3 regions amplified from RNA transcripts. Initially, a first-round RT-PCR of the TCR CDR3 employed the HTBI primer set. TCRdb re-analysed the multiplex PCR reads in MiXCR, keeping a single row per CDR3 protein. The table has under 650,000 distinct CDR3 sequences, roughly 15% seen once. Sequencing was carried out using blood. The source of these receptors is a woman in her twenties or thirties with Graves' hyperthyroidism.

The table lists this clonotype with a few counts. The chain is built from TRBV7-2 and TRBJ1-6; no clear D. Germline V lookup: CDR1 SGHTA, CDR2 FQGNSA. V shed 8 bases and J shed 10 bases, with 21 bases lying between them. The CDR3 consists of 15 residues. This CDR3 reads CASRRSGRLGSPLHF. In DNA, the CDR3 is TGTGCCAGCCGCCGGTCCGGGAGGCTAGGCTCACCCCTCCACTTT. The full variable domain, with the rest looked up from reference TRBV7-2 and TRBJ1-6, is GAGVSQSPSNKVTEKGKDVELRCDPISGHTALYWYRQSLGQGLEFLIYFQGNSAPDKSGLPSDRFSAERTGGSVSTLTIQRTQQEDSAVYLCASRRSGRLGSPLHFGNGTRLTVT.

This clonotype occurred a few times. The CDR3 spells CASSPYGGPPTDTQYF. CDR3 nucleotides: TGTGCCAGCAGCCCGTACGGGGGCCCCCCCACAGATACGCAGTATTTT. The chain uses TRBV9 and TRBJ2-3; D tentatively reads TRBD1 or TRBD2 (6 bases each). Per the germline V gene, CDR1 is SGDLS and CDR2 is YYNGEE. This CDR3 has 16 residues. V was clipped by 4 bases and J by 2 bases, with 17 bases between them. Together with reference TRBV9 and TRBJ2-3, the CDR3 gives the full variable domain: DSGVTQTPKHLITATGQRVTLRCSPRSGDLSVYWYQQSLDQGLQFLIQYYNGEERAKGNILERFSAQQFPDLHSELNLSSLELGDSALYFCASSPYGGPPTDTQYFGPGTRLTVL.

CDR3 sequence (DNA): TGCAGTGCTAGAGATCCGCGGGAGCGCACAGATACGCAGTATTTT. Residues: CSARDPRERTDTQYF. The chain joins TRBV20-1 to TRBJ2-3, with 7 positions matching TRBD2. With 0 bases clipped from V and 1 base from J, the junction kept 4 bases outside the gene matches. Germline CDR1 and CDR2: DFQATT and SNEGSKA (reference sequence). CDR3 length: 15 amino acids.

Ten or more counts support this clonotype. This rearrangement joins TRBV28 to TRBJ1-1; 9 positions match TRBD1. Germline CDR1 and CDR2: MDHEN and SYDVKM. This CDR3 is built from 20 residues. Trimming at V came to 5 bases and at J to 0 bases, leaving 19 bases not matched to a gene. The CDR3 is CASSVSTLHRGRVMNTEAFF. The CDR3 region has the DNA TGTGCCAGCAGTGTATCAACACTCCACAGGGGGCGCGTAATGAACACTGAAGCTTTCTTT.

This clonotype was seen more than once but under ten times. The J gene is TRBJ1-6, the V gene TRBV10-3; tentative D call: TRBD1 (5 bases). With 4 bases removed from V and 7 bases from J, the gap between germline ends came to 14 bases. Germline values: CDR1 ENHRY, CDR2 SYGVKD. CDR3 size: 15 residues. This CDR3 is CAISGTAGGNSPLHF. DNA of the CDR3: TGTGCCATCAGTGGGACCGCTGGGGGAAATTCACCCCTCCACTTT.

This clonotype has more than one count but fewer than ten. V usage is TRBV20-1 and J usage is TRBJ2-1, with 7 bases that match TRBD2. Trimming at V came to 3 bases and at J to 6 bases, leaving 17 bases not matched to a gene. Germline loops: CDR1 DFQATT, CDR2 SNEGSKA (reference sequence). This CDR3 has 17 amino acids. This chain's CDR3 is CSASDKASAGVFNEQFF. The CDR3 nucleotides are TGCAGTGCTAGTGATAAGGCCTCTGCGGGAGTGTTCAATGAGCAGTTCTTC.

The rearrangement links TRBV5-8 to TRBJ2-3; possibly TRBD1 or TRBD2 for D (5 bases each). Trimming removed 4 bases from V and 4 bases from J, with 19 bases in between. This CDR3 has 16 residues. Germline CDR1 reads SGHTS; CDR2 reads YDEGEE. CDR3 bases: TGTGCCAGCAGCCCGCTGACTGGGACCGTAGCAGATACGCAGTATTTT. Encoded protein: CASSPLTGTVADTQYF.

The V gene is TRBV2, the J gene TRBJ2-1; the D gene is possibly TRBD1 (5 bases). CDR1 and CDR2 from the germline V gene are SNHLY and FYNNEI. The CDR3 contains 17 residues. Trimming left V 2 bases short and J 3 bases short, with 17 bases between. CDR3 DNA sequence: TGTGCCAGCAGTGAATTGCAGGGCGGAAGATTCTACAATGAGCAGTTCTTC. This gives the protein CASSELQGGRFYNEQFF.

This clonotype appeared many times. The rearrangement links TRBV3-1 to TRBJ1-2; 7 positions agree with TRBD1. V lost 1 base to trimming and J lost 1 base; unmatched junction nucleotides: 3. CDR3 size: 15 residues. The germline CDR1 and CDR2 sequences are LGHDT and YNNKEL (reference sequence). DNA for the CDR3: TGTGCCAGCAGCCAAGGGGCAGGGGGTAACTATGGCTACACCTTC. Its protein is CASSQGAGGNYGYTF.

There are many counts of this clonotype. This chain joins TRBV30 and TRBJ2-7; D may be TRBD2 (6 bases). The ends were cut back, 1 base at V and 5 bases at J, with 9 bases in the middle. CDR1 is GTSNPN, CDR2 SVGIG, per germline (reference sequence). The CDR3 is made up of 12 amino acids. CDR3 protein: CAWSGGGDEQYF. The CDR3 bases are TGTGCCTGGAGTGGGGGAGGAGACGAGCAGTACTTC.

This clonotype was picked up many times. J is TRBJ1-2 and V is TRBV7-9; TRBD1 matches at 7 bases. Trimming at V came to 4 bases and at J to 8 bases, leaving 10 bases not matched to a gene. Per germline, CDR1 SEHNR and CDR2 FQNEAQ (reference sequence). The CDR3 sequence is 14 residues long. The CDR3 DNA follows: TGTGCCAGCAGCTCGCGACAGGGTCAGGGAGGCTACACCTTC. This encodes CASSSRQGQGGYTF.

This clonotype came up many times. The chain employs TRBV11-2 and TRBJ2-5, with 7 bases aligning to TRBD1. Germline assignment: CDR1 SGHAT and CDR2 FQNNGV. Losses at the gene ends were 4 bases for V and 7 bases for J; bases not matched to a gene: 12. The length of the CDR3 is 15 residues. The CDR3 region is CASSWTQTGQGTQYF. CDR3 sequence (DNA): TGTGCCAGCAGCTGGACCCAGACAGGGCAGGGGACCCAGTACTTC.

V gene TRBV28 combines with J gene TRBJ2-2, with D possibly matching TRBD2 (7 bases). Germline V gives CDR1 MDHEN, CDR2 SYDVKM. V was shortened by 8 bases and J by 6 bases, with 22 bases between the two germline ends. This CDR3 contains 16 residues. The CDR3 DNA sequence: TGTGCCAGCGTAAGCTCGCGGGGGCTCCGCCCCGGGGAGCTGTTTTTT. This encodes CASVSSRGLRPGELFF.

The chain joins TRBV7-9 to TRBJ1-5, with D uncertain. CDR1 is SEHNR and CDR2 is FQNEAQ in the germline V gene (reference sequence). V gave up 5 bases and J gave up 6 bases, with 11 bases separating them. The CDR3 is 13 residues long. The DNA of the CDR3 is TGTGCCAGCAGCGACTATGCAGGTCAGCCCCAGCATTTT. Amino acid sequence: CASSDYAGQPQHF.

There are many counts of this clonotype. The V call is TRBV20-1, the J call TRBJ2-7; 9 bases map to TRBD1. After removal of 6 bases from V and 3 bases from J, the junction contained 9 bases not matched to a gene. Germline CDR1 reads DFQATT; CDR2 reads SNEGSKA (reference sequence). CDR3 length equals 14 residues. In DNA form, the CDR3 reads TGCAGTGCCCCCCTGACAGGGGGTCTCTACGAGCAGTACTTC. Translated, it gives CSAPLTGGLYEQYF.

V usage is TRBV20-1 and J usage is TRBJ2-7; 8 bases map to TRBD2. CDR1 is DFQATT and CDR2 is SNEGSKA in the germline V gene (reference sequence). This CDR3 spans 14 amino acids. Trimming at V came to 5 bases and at J to 2 bases, leaving 8 bases not matched to a gene. CDR3: CSAEPSGYAYEQYF. The CDR3, as DNA: TGCAGTGCTGAACCTAGCGGGTACGCCTACGAGCAGTACTTC.

About this clonotype: One end of the junction varies from germline; a read error may be responsible. V and J are TRBV6-1 and TRBJ2-1; 7 bases fit TRBD2. The CDR3 contains 15 residues. Germline V gene lookup returns CDR1 MNHNS and CDR2 SASEGT. The CDR3 sequence: CAGSEGRGSYNEQFF. As DNA, the CDR3 is TGTGCCGGCAGTGAAGGGCGGGGGAGCTACAATGAGCAGTTCTTC.

V gene TRBV4-1 combines with J gene TRBJ1-1, with D perhaps matching TRBD1 (5 bases). The ends were cut back, 1 base at V and 5 bases at J, with 8 bases in the middle. CDR1 and CDR2 from the germline V gene are MGHRA and YSYEKL. The CDR3 is made up of 13 amino acids. The CDR3 DNA is TGCGCCAGCAGCCAAGTGACAGCTACTGAAGCTTTCTTT. Translating gives CASSQVTATEAFF.

This clonotype has ten or more counts. The chain recombines TRBV28 with TRBJ2-1, with 9 bases lining up with TRBD2. Germline lookup yields CDR1 MDHEN and CDR2 SYDVKM. The V gene end was trimmed by 6 bases and the J gene end by 5 bases; junction bases not matched to a gene: 8. The CDR3 loop spans 15 amino acids. CDR3 coding DNA: TGTGCCAGCAGGGGGGCTAGCGGGAACCACAATGAGCAGTTCTTC. This gives the protein CASRGASGNHNEQFF.

J is TRBJ2-7 and V is TRBV20-1, with 10 bases identical to TRBD1. The CDR3 length is 14 residues. V shed 5 bases and J 2 bases; nucleotides not matched to a gene: 6. Looked up from germline, CDR1 is DFQATT and CDR2 is SNEGSKA (reference sequence). The CDR3 loop reads CSASEGTGAYEQYV. CDR3 in DNA: TGCAGTGCTTCCGAAGGGACAGGGGCCTACGAGCAGTACGTC.

This clonotype has ten or more counts. This rearrangement joins TRBV15 to TRBJ2-1, with D possibly called TRBD1 or TRBD2 (5 bases each). V lost 4 bases and J lost 2, with 12 bases in between. The CDR3 has 15 residues. CDR1 and CDR2 from the germline V gene are LNHNV and YYDKDF (reference sequence). The CDR3 nucleotides are TGTGCCACCAGCACCCGGGACGGAACCTACAATGAGCAGTTCTTC. It yields the protein CATSTRDGTYNEQFF.

This clonotype has at least ten counts. The chain has TRBV6-1 and TRBJ2-7, with 7 positions matching TRBD1. With 1 base clipped from V and 5 bases from J, the junction kept 5 bases outside the gene matches. From germline, CDR1 is MNHNS and CDR2 SASEGT. There are 14 residues in the CDR3. As DNA, the CDR3 is TGTGCCAGCAGTGAAGGACAGGGCATCCACGAGCAGTACTTC. It yields the protein CASSEGQGIHEQYF.

The V gene is TRBV7-3, the J gene TRBJ2-7; D possibly corresponds to TRBD2 (6 bases). Germline V gene sequence: CDR1 SGHTA, CDR2 FQGTGA. CDR3 length: 15 amino acids. V shed 6 bases and J shed 0 bases, with 15 bases lying between them. DNA for the CDR3: TGTGCCAGCAGTCCGGAGGGCCAGCCCTCCTACGAGCAGTACTTC. This gives the protein CASSPEGQPSYEQYF.

This clonotype was seen ten or more times. The CDR3, as DNA: TGTGCCATCCACCGGGGGGACAGGGACCTCCAAGAGACCCAGTACTTC. Encoded protein: CAIHRGDRDLQETQYF. The chain joins TRBV6-1 to TRBJ2-5, with 9 bases fitting TRBD1. The germline gives CDR1 MNHNS, CDR2 SASEGT. Trimming removed 10 bases from V and 1 base from J; junction bases left unmatched: 13. This CDR3 is 16 amino acids long.

This chain uses TRBV20-1 with TRBJ2-1; D is uncertain. Trimming took 3 bases from V and 3 from J, leaving 15 bases between them. Germline V gene sequence: CDR1 DFQATT, CDR2 SNEGSKA (reference sequence). CDR3 size: 15 residues. The chain's CDR3 is CSARVGRWSYNEQFF. The CDR3 coding sequence is TGCAGTGCTAGGGTGGGCAGGTGGAGCTACAATGAGCAGTTCTTC.

This clonotype was detected ten times or more. The chain employs TRBV20-1 and TRBJ2-7; no definite D call. Germline values: CDR1 DFQATT, CDR2 SNEGSKA (reference sequence). The CDR3 is 12 amino acids. V lost 2 bases and J lost 4, with 9 bases in between. The chain's CDR3 is CSARSNTYEQYF. Here the CDR3 DNA reads TGCAGTGCTAGATCGAACACGTACGAGCAGTACTTC.